The table lists the clone carrying this T cell receptor beta chain with many counts. The data were taken from a study of low-dose radiotherapy and immunotherapy resistance in tumors. As for the study in general: Participants in Cohort 2 were given 1 Gy per fraction every two weeks, for 13 Gy over 26 weeks. TRAV- and TRBV-specific primers were used for first-strand cDNA, which covered alpha and beta chains.

It was with a constant-region primer and a V-primer adapter that TCRs were amplified over roughly 20 PCR cycles. TCRdb re-called the reads through MiXCR, storing one row per CDR3 protein. Of about 50,000 distinct CDR3 sequences listed, approximately 12% are singletons. V lost 7 bases to trimming and J lost 5 bases, with 14 bases between them. Germline CDR1 SQVTM, CDR2 ANQGSEA. The CDR3 extends over 12 amino acids. The sample's time point: before trial treatment. The sequence derives from a female donor with ovarian cancer. The chain has TRBV29-1 and TRBJ2-5; D may be TRBD1 or TRBD2 (5 bases each). Sequencing used PBMCs, obtained before treatment. In DNA, the CDR3 is TGCAGCGGGGCCGGGACCGCGGAGACCCAGTACTTC. Translating gives CSGAGTAETQYF.